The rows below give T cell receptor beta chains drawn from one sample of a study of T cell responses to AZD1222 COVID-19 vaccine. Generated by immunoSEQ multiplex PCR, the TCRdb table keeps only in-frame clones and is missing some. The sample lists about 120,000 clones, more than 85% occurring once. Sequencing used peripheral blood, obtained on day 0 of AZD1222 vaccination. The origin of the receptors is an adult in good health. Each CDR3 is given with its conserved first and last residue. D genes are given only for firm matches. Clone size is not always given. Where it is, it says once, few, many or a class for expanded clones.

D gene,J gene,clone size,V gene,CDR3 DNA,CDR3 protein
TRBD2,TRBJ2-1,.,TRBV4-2,TGTGCCAGCAGCCTCGTATATGAGGGAGGGGATGAGCAGTTCTTC,CASSLVYEGGDEQFF
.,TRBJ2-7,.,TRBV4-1,TGCGCCAGCAGCCAAGAGAGCGGAATGTACTACGAGCAGTACTTC,CASSQESGMYYEQYF
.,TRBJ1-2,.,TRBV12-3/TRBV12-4,TGTGCCAGCACCTCAGGTCCTTTCTACACCTTC,CASTSGPFYTF
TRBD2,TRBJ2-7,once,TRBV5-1,TGCGCCAGCAGCTTGGCTAGTGGGACTAGTTTTTACGAGCAGTACTTC,CASSLASGTSFYEQYF
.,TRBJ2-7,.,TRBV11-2,TGTGCCAGCAGCTTAGCTGGGGGGCTACTCACCTACGAGCAGTACTTC,CASSLAGGLLTYEQYF
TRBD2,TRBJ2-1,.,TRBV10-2,TGCGCCAGCAGTGATGCGGGAGGGCCTTACAATGAGCAGTTCTTC,CASSDAGGPYNEQFF
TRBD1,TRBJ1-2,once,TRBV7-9,TGTGCCAGCAGCTTACTGGGGACAGGGGACTATGGCTACACCTTC,CASSLLGTGDYGYTF
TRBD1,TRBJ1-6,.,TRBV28,TGTGCCAGCAGCCGGACAGGGGATAATTCACCCCTCCACTTT,CASSRTGDNSPLHF
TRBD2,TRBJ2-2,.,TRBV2,TGTGCCAGCCGAAGCGGGAGTAACACCGGGGAGCTGTTTTTT,CASRSGSNTGELFF
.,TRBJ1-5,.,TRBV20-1,TGCAGTGCTAGACTTAATCAGCCCCAGCATTTT,CSARLNQPQHF
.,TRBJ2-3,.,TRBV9,TGTGCCAGCAGCGTAGGGGTATGGGGCACTAGCACAGATACGCAGTATTTT,CASSVGVWGTSTDTQYF
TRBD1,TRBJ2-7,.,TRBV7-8,TGTGCCAGCAGCTTACTCGGTGAGACAGGGTCCTACGAGCAGTACTTC,CASSLLGETGSYEQYF
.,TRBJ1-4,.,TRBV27,TGTGCCAGCTCCCCAGAACCGGGACAACGGGTCGAACTGTTTTTT,CASSPEPGQRVELFF
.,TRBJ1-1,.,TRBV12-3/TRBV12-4,TGTGCCAGCAGTTTTACGTACACTGAAGCTTTCTTT,CASSFTYTEAFF
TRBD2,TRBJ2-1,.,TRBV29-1,TGCAGCGTTGAACTGGTAGCGGGAGGCAATGAGCAGTTCTTC,CSVELVAGGNEQFF
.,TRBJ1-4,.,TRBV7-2,TGTGCCAGCAGCTTAGACATAACAACTAATGAAAAACTGTTTTTT,CASSLDITTNEKLFF
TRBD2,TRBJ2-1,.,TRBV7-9,TGTGCCAGCAGCTCCTTAGGCGGGAGATCGAATGAGCAGTTCTTC,CASSSLGGRSNEQFF
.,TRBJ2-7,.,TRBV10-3,TGTGCCACCCGGAGTGCCAGCGAGCAGTACTTC,CATRSASEQYF
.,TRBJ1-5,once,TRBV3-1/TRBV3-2,TGTGCCAGCAGCCACCAGGGAACTCAGCCCCAGCATTTT,CASSHQGTQPQHF
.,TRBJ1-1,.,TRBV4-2,TGTGCCAGCAGCCAAGTAGGATCCCCACTCATGAACACTGAAGCTTTCTTT,CASSQVGSPLMNTEAFF
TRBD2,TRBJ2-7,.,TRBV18,TGTGCCAGCTCACCAACCACGGGAGGCACCTACGAGCAGTACTTC,CASSPTTGGTYEQYF
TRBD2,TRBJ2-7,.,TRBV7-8,TGTGCCAGCAGCTCTAGCGGGAGTTACGAGCAGTACTTC,CASSSSGSYEQYF
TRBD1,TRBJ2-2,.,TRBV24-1,TGTGCCACCAGGGGGACAGCTGGCGGGGAGCTGTTTTTT,CATRGTAGGELFF
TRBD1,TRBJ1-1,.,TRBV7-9,TGTGCCAGCAGCTCCGGGACAGACCGAGCTTTCTTT,CASSSGTDRAFF
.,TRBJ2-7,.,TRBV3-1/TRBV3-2,TGTGCCAGCAGCCAAACTCCTACCTCCTACGAGCAGTACTTC,CASSQTPTSYEQYF
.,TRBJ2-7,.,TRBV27,TGTGCCAGCAGTCCAATCCCAGGGATAGGGGGTTACGAGCAGTACTTC,CASSPIPGIGGYEQYF
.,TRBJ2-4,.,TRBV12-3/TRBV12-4,TGTGCCAGCAAAAGGAACACCGCTTTCTTTCAGTACTTC,CASKRNTAFFQYF
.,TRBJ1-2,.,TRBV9,TGTGCCTCAAAGGGGATGGACTATGGCTACACCTTC,CASKGMDYGYTF
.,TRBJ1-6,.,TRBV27,TGTGCCAGCAGCGAATCCGGGACGGAAAATTCACCCCTCCACTTT,CASSESGTENSPLHF
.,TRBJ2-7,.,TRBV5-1,TGCGCCAGCAGCTTGTACCGGGGGGCCTCCTACGAGCAGTACTTC,CASSLYRGASYEQYF
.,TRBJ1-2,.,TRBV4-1,TGCGCCAGCAGCCACCTACTACAGGGTAACTATGGCTACACCTTC,CASSHLLQGNYGYTF
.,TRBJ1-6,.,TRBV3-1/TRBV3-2,TGTGCCAGCAGCCCCAGGAGCTCCTATAATTCACCCCTCCACTTT,CASSPRSSYNSPLHF
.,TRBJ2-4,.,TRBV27,TGTGCCAGCCCCGCGCTCGGTGGGGCCAAAAACATTCAGTACTTC,CASPALGGAKNIQYF
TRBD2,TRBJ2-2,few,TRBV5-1,TGCGCCAGCAGGACTAGCGGGACGGTGGGCACCGGGGAGCTGTTTTTT,CASRTSGTVGTGELFF
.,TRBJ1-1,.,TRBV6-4,TGTGCCAGCAGCCCTGGGGGGGCGCTCGCTGAAGCTTTCTTT,CASSPGGALAEAFF
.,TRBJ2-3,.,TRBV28,TGTGCCAGCAGTGGACTCGTTACGCAGTATTTT,CASSGLVTQYF
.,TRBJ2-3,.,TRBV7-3,TGTGCCAGCAGCCTCCGGGCAGGGGCGATCACAGATACGCAGTATTTT,CASSLRAGAITDTQYF
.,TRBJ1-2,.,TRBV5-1,TGCGCCAGCAGCTTGGTTCAGGGGATCGGCTATGGCTACACCTTC,CASSLVQGIGYGYTF
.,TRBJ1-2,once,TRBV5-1,TGCGCCAGCAGCTTGGAGTGGGAACAGGTCTACACCTTC,CASSLEWEQVYTF
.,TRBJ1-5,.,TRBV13,TGTGCCAGCAGTACGGAGGGACAGCCCCAGCATTTT,CASSTEGQPQHF
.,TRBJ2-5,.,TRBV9,TGTGCCAGCAGCCTAACCAGAAGCCAAGAGACCCAGTACTTC,CASSLTRSQETQYF
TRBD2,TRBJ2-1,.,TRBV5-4,TGTGCCAGCAGCCTAGGGACTAGCCGGCATGAGCAGTTCTTC,CASSLGTSRHEQFF
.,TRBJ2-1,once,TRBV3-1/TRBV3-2,TGTGCCAGCAGCCACCGGGACAATGAGCAGTTCTTC,CASSHRDNEQFF
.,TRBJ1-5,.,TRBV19,TGTGCCAGTAGTCCGGCAGACCTGGGGCCCCAGCATTTT,CASSPADLGPQHF